This TCR beta chain appears in the sequencing data of a study of T-cell reconstitution after alpha-beta-depleted transplantation in children. Researchers prepared the TCRbeta library using unique molecular identifiers, the study reports. TCRdb re-called the PCR reads through MiXCR, storing one row per CDR3 protein. The sample records 500,000 to 750,000 distinct CDR3 sequences, 13% being singletons. V shed 0 bases and J shed 2 bases, with 19 bases lying between them. The CDR3 has 18 residues. CDR1 and CDR2 from the germline V gene are SGHTA and FQGNSA. This sequence was found in a male patient aged 5 to 17 who had a stem cell transplant for acute myeloid leukemia, so the T cells may come from the graft donor. The chain combines TRBV7-2 with TRBJ2-5; D possibly corresponds to TRBD1 (5 bases). This specimen consisted of PBMCs, mostly from graft donor cells, obtained 360 days after TCRalphabeta/CD19-depleted stem cell transplant. In DNA, the CDR3 is TGTGCCAGCAGCTTAGCGAAACCTTTCCGACAGACACAAGAGACCCAGTACTTC. Residues: CASSLAKPFRQTQETQYF.